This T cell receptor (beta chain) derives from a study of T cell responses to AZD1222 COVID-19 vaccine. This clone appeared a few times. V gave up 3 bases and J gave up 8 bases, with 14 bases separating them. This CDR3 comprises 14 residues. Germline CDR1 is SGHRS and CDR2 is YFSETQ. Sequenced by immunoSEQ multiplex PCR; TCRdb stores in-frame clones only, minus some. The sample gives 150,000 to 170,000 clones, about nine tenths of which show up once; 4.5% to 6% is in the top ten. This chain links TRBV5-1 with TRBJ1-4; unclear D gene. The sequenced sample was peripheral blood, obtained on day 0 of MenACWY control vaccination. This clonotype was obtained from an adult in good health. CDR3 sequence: CASSSRGGGEKLFF. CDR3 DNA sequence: TGCGCCAGCAGCTCCCGGGGAGGCGGCGAAAAACTGTTTTTT.